Presented here are 30 T cell receptor beta chains from one specimen sequenced in a study of blood T cell repertoires in COVID-19. Assay used: immunoSEQ multiplex PCR; TCRdb lists only in-frame clones, some missing. The sample has approximately 76,000 clones, 86% seen once. Source material: peripheral blood. The receptors were sampled from a woman aged 60 to 75 with acute or convalescent COVID-19.

The CDR3 loop is CASSRYRGQSNQPQHF. CDR3 coding DNA: TGTGCCAGCAGCAGATACAGGGGTCAAAGCAATCAGCCCCAGCATTTT. The V call is TRBV21-1, the J call TRBJ1-5; the D call in the table, TRBD1, was not verified against the DNA. TRBV21-1 is a known pseudogene. This CDR3 spans 16 amino acids.

This clone has only one observation. The chain recombines TRBV4-1 with TRBJ2-1; 7 positions agree with TRBD2. The CDR3 totals 19 residues. The V gene's germline CDR1 is MGHRA and CDR2 YSYEKL. Trimming at V came to 0 bases and at J to 7 bases, leaving 18 bases not matched to a gene. The DNA for the CDR3 is TGCGCCAGCAGCCAAGACTTTTCTGGCCGGACTAGGCCTTCGAATGAGCAGTTCTTC. This sequence encodes CASSQDFSGRTRPSNEQFF.

This rearrangement joins TRBV4-3 to TRBJ2-5; tentatively, D is TRBD1 (5 bases). CDR3 length: 15 residues. Per germline, CDR1 LGHNA and CDR2 YSLEER. Trimming shortened V by 3 bases and J by 7 bases, and 18 bases separated the two germline ends. CDR3 DNA sequence: TGCGCCAGCAGCCATGTTGCAGGGATGATAGGGACCCAGTACTTC. Its protein product is CASSHVAGMIGTQYF.

This chain connects TRBV28 to TRBJ1-4; TRBD1 matches at 7 bases. Germline CDR1 is MDHEN and CDR2 is SYDVKM. The CDR3 totals 15 residues. The J segment lost 8 bases and the V segment lost 1 base, leaving 7 bases of the junction unmatched. DNA of the CDR3: TGTGCCAGCAGTTTATCTTCAGGGGGTGACGAAAAACTGTTTTTT. Its protein is CASSLSSGGDEKLFF.

This sequence joins TRBV5-6 and TRBJ1-2, with 11 bases identical to TRBD1. This CDR3 contains 13 residues. From germline, CDR1 is SGHDT and CDR2 YYEEEE. V gave up 4 bases and J gave up 6 bases; unmatched junction bases: 2. Here the CDR3 reads CASSQGQGDGYTF. CDR3 nucleotide sequence: TGTGCCAGCAGCCAGGGACAGGGGGATGGCTACACCTTC.

The CDR3 loop reads CASSYEVERGTEAFF. The CDR3 DNA is TGTGCCAGCAGTTACGAGGTTGAAAGAGGGACTGAAGCTTTCTTT. J is TRBJ1-1 and V is TRBV6-2 or TRBV6-3; D is unclear. The germline V gene encodes CDR1 MNHEY and CDR2 SVGEGT. Trimming removed 2 bases at V and 5 bases at J, with 15 bases between. The CDR3 has 15 amino acids.

The V gene is TRBV10-3, the J gene TRBJ2-1; TRBD2 aligns across 14 bases. V shed 2 bases, J shed 6 bases, and the junction held 3 bases outside the gene matches. The CDR3 has 16 amino acids. The germline CDR1 and CDR2 sequences are ENHRY and SYGVKD. CDR3 nucleotide sequence: TGTGCCATCAGTGAGAGACTAGCGGGAGGGGGCAATGAGCAGTTCTTC. It is translated as CAISERLAGGGNEQFF.

The V and J genes are TRBV7-3 and TRBJ1-6; weak D call: TRBD1 (6 bases). Germline V lookup: CDR1 SGHTA, CDR2 FQGTGA. The CDR3 loop spans 15 amino acids. V lost 4 bases, J lost 6 bases, and 13 bases lay in between. Here the CDR3 reads CASSSQGTINSPLHF. DNA of the CDR3: TGTGCCAGCAGCTCACAGGGCACAATTAATTCACCCCTCCACTTT.

This chain links TRBV28 with TRBJ2-1; TRBD1 might be the D (6 bases). Trimming cost V 5 bases and J 8 bases, with 19 bases left between them. The CDR3 is 15 amino acids. Germline loops: CDR1 MDHEN, CDR2 SYDVKM. The CDR3, as DNA: TGTGCCAGCAGTATATTACAGGGTGGTCAGGATGAGCAGTTCTTC. Encoded protein: CASSILQGGQDEQFF. Drawing the rest from reference TRBV28 and TRBJ2-1, the complete variable domain is DVKVTQSSRYLVKRTGEKVFLECVQDMDHENMFWYRQDPGLGLRLIYFSYDVKMKEKGDIPEGYSVSREKKERFSLILESASTNQTSMYLCASSILQGGQDEQFFGPGTRLTVL.

The chain recombines TRBV7-9 with TRBJ2-1; tentative D call: TRBD1 (6 bases). Germline V lookup: CDR1 SEHNR, CDR2 FQNEAQ (reference sequence). Trimming removed 5 bases at V and 2 bases at J, with 16 bases between. The CDR3 covers 16 residues. The CDR3 protein is CASSPFGTRTYNEQFF. CDR3 sequence (DNA): TGTGCCAGCAGCCCTTTCGGGACAAGAACCTACAATGAGCAGTTCTTC.

The chain links TRBV7-3 to TRBJ2-2; D is unclear. The CDR3 is 14 residues long. Germline CDR1 SGHTA, CDR2 FQGTGA. The V and J ends lost 2 bases and 4 bases respectively, with 8 bases between them. In DNA form, the CDR3 reads TGTGCCAGCAGCTTAGGTTTGAGCACCGGGGAGCTGTTTTTT. This translates into CASSLGLSTGELFF.

The chain employs TRBV7-9 and TRBJ2-1; 7 bases align to TRBD2. The CDR3 extends over 15 amino acids. Germline V gene sequence: CDR1 SEHNR, CDR2 FQNEAQ (reference sequence). After removal of 0 bases from V and 8 bases from J, the junction contained 7 bases not matched to a gene. For the CDR3, the DNA is TGTGCCAGCAGCTTAGCAGGAGCGGGGAACCATGAGCAGTTCTTC. It specifies CASSLAGAGNHEQFF. Full variable domain (missing parts from reference TRBV7-9 and TRBJ2-1): DTGVSQNPRHKITKRGQNVTFRCDPISEHNRLYWYRQTLGQGPEFLTYFQNEAQLEKSRLLSDRFSAERPKGSFSTLEIQRTEQGDSAMYLCASSLAGAGNHEQFFGPGTRLTVL.

This clone was recorded a few times. The rearrangement joins TRBV5-5 to TRBJ2-7; the match to TRBD2 covers 12 bases. The V and J ends lost 4 bases and 11 bases, in that order; junction bases with no gene match: 7. CDR1 and CDR2 (germline): SGHKS, YYEKEE (reference sequence). CDR3 length equals 13 residues. The CDR3 region is CASSLRTSGEEYF. CDR3 in DNA: TGTGCCAGCAGCCTCCGGACTAGCGGGGAGGAGTACTTC. Complete variable domain (other parts from reference TRBV5-5 and TRBJ2-7): DAGVTQSPTHLIKTRGQQVTLRCSPISGHKSVSWYQQVLGQGPQFIFQYYEKEERGRGNFPDRFSARQFPNYSSELNVNALLLGDSALYLCASSLRTSGEEYFGPGTRLTVT.

The sample holds one count of this clone. The chain joins TRBV28 to TRBJ2-7, with TRBD1 matching 7 bases. The CDR3 is 14 residues long. With 8 bases clipped from V and 0 bases from J, the junction kept 7 bases outside the gene matches. Germline values: CDR1 MDHEN, CDR2 SYDVKM. The CDR3 DNA sequence: TGTGCCAGCGCCGCTAGACAGGGCTCCTACGAGCAGTACTTC. It yields the protein CASAARQGSYEQYF.

V is TRBV28 and J is TRBJ2-7, with a tentative D call TRBD1 (6 bases). The V gene lost 6 bases and the J gene lost 4 bases, with 13 bases spanning the gap. Germline V gene data show CDR1 as MDHEN and CDR2 as SYDVKM. The CDR3 spans 13 residues. CDR3 residues: CASSFGQRYEQYF. Written as DNA, the CDR3 is TGTGCCAGCAGCTTTGGACAGAGATACGAGCAGTACTTC.

CDR3 coding DNA: TGTGCCAGCAGTCTGACAGGGACGGGCCAGCCCCAGCATTTT. This codes for CASSLTGTGQPQHF. The chain has TRBV2 and TRBJ1-5; 7 bases map to TRBD1. Germline loops: CDR1 SNHLY, CDR2 FYNNEI. This CDR3 has 14 amino acids. Trimming at V came to 5 bases and at J to 7 bases, leaving 8 bases not matched to a gene.

The CDR3 loop is CASSYPDRTYEQYF. For the CDR3, the DNA is TGTGCCAGCAGTTACCCGGACAGAACTTACGAGCAGTACTTC. This sequence joins TRBV6-2 or TRBV6-3 and TRBJ2-7, with D perhaps TRBD1 (6 bases). Per the germline V gene, CDR1 is MNHEY and CDR2 is SVGEGT. Trimming took 2 bases from V and 4 from J, leaving 12 bases between them. The CDR3 sequence is 14 residues long.

CDR3 coding DNA: TGTGCCAGCAGCGACACACCTGGGGGCACAACTAATGAAAAACTGTTTTTT. It encodes CASSDTPGGTTNEKLFF. The chain carries TRBV5-6 and TRBJ1-4, with D perhaps TRBD1 (6 bases). The germline gives CDR1 SGHDT, CDR2 YYEEEE. The CDR3 sequence is 17 residues long. With 4 bases removed from V and 0 bases from J, the gap between germline ends came to 16 bases. Drawing the rest from reference TRBV5-6 and TRBJ1-4, the complete variable domain is DAGVTQSPTHLIKTRGQQVTLRCSPKSGHDTVSWYQQALGQGPQFIFQYYEEEERQRGNFPDRFSGHQFPNYSSELNVNALLLGDSALYLCASSDTPGGTTNEKLFFGSGTQLSVL.

This clone was seen more than once but under ten times. The genes are TRBV7-2 and TRBJ1-2; a weak D match, TRBD1 (6 bases). This CDR3 region has 14 residues. The V and J ends lost 4 bases and 6 bases respectively, with 15 bases between them. CDR1 and CDR2 from the germline V gene are SGHTA and FQGNSA. CDR3 coding DNA: TGTGCCAGCAGCTCCTACAGGGCTCCACATGGCTACACCTTC. Its translation is CASSSYRAPHGYTF.

The rearrangement joins TRBV3-1 (or the pseudogene TRBV3-2) to TRBJ1-6; TRBD1 matches at 9 bases. The ends lost 3 bases at V and 9 bases at J; junction bases unmatched: 6. In germline, CDR1 is LGHDT, CDR2 YNNKEL (reference sequence). CDR3 length: 15 amino acids. CDR3 amino acids: CASSQNTGGSSPLHF. As DNA, the CDR3 is TGTGCCAGCAGCCAGAATACAGGGGGCAGTTCACCCCTCCACTTT.

V usage is TRBV5-1 and J usage is TRBJ2-3, with 10 bases that match TRBD1. This CDR3 has 21 residues. V lost 4 bases, J lost 2 bases, and 22 bases stayed unmatched. CDR1 and CDR2 from the germline V gene are SGHRS and YFSETQ. CDR3 nucleotide sequence: TGCGCCAGCAGCGAGGGAAGTGACAGGGGGCGGGCTCCCCGAACCACAGATACGCAGTATTTT. Its translation: CASSEGSDRGRAPRTTDTQYF.

V usage is TRBV9 and J usage is TRBJ2-1; D is ambiguous. From germline, CDR1 is SGDLS and CDR2 YYNGEE. V lost 1 base, J lost 9 bases, and 11 bases lay in between. This CDR3 comprises 13 residues. The CDR3 bases are TGTGCCAGCAGCGTATCCAGCCAGCGTGAGCAGTTCTTC. Translated: CASSVSSQREQFF.

The genes are TRBV27 and TRBJ1-2; D possibly corresponds to TRBD1 (5 bases). Germline loops: CDR1 MNHEY, CDR2 SMNVEV (reference sequence). The length of the CDR3 is 14 residues. Between the trimmed V and J ends, which lost 5 bases and 8 bases, there was a span of 18 bases. The CDR3 DNA reads TGTGCCAGCAGTCCCGGGACTGCCGGGTGGGGCTACACCTTC. Protein sequence: CASSPGTAGWGYTF.

This chain uses TRBV15 with TRBJ1-1; a possible D gene is TRBD1 (6 bases). This CDR3 comprises 15 residues. Germline V gene data show CDR1 as LNHNV and CDR2 as YYDKDF (reference sequence). Trimming took off 5 bases at V and 0 bases at J, with 13 bases between the two ends. The CDR3 DNA follows: TGTGCCACCAGCGAATGGACAGCCCTGAACACTGAAGCTTTCTTT. Protein: CATSEWTALNTEAFF.

This clone was seen more than once but under ten times. The same CDR3 arises from other DNA sequences in this sample as well. This sequence joins TRBV27 and TRBJ2-2, with unresolved D. V was trimmed by 6 bases and J by 2 bases, leaving 4 bases between them. Germline loops: CDR1 MNHEY, CDR2 SMNVEV (reference sequence). The length of the CDR3 is 12 residues. DNA of the CDR3: TGTGCCAGCAGCCAAAACACCGGGGAGCTGTTTTTT. Amino acids: CASSQNTGELFF.

The gene calls are TRBV2 and TRBJ1-1; tentative D call: TRBD1 (6 bases). Germline loops: CDR1 SNHLY, CDR2 FYNNEI. The CDR3 contains 14 residues. V was pared by 5 bases and J by 0 bases, with 10 bases between. This chain's CDR3 is CASSWTDMNTEAFF. Written as DNA, the CDR3 is TGTGCCAGCAGTTGGACAGATATGAACACTGAAGCTTTCTTT.

This clone was detected once. The chain employs TRBV28 and TRBJ1-4; the D gene is possibly TRBD1 (6 bases). The ends were cut back, 6 bases at V and 6 bases at J, with 14 bases in the middle. In germline, CDR1 is MDHEN, CDR2 SYDVKM. The CDR3 consists of 14 residues. The CDR3 is CASRDSSGDEKLFF. The DNA for the CDR3 is TGTGCCAGCAGGGACAGCTCCGGTGATGAAAAACTGTTTTTT. Filled out from reference TRBV28 and TRBJ1-4, the complete variable domain reads DVKVTQSSRYLVKRTGEKVFLECVQDMDHENMFWYRQDPGLGLRLIYFSYDVKMKEKGDIPEGYSVSREKKERFSLILESASTNQTSMYLCASRDSSGDEKLFFGSGTQLSVL.

This chain connects TRBV7-2 to TRBJ1-3; D unresolved. V lost 6 bases, J lost 0 bases, and 9 bases lay in between. This CDR3 is built from 14 residues. The V gene's germline CDR1 is SGHTA and CDR2 FQGNSA. The CDR3 DNA follows: TGTGCCAGCAGAACAAAAAGCTCTGGAAACACCATATATTTT. Its translation: CASRTKSSGNTIYF.

This chain links TRBV27 with TRBJ2-2; TRBD2 matches at 8 bases. The germline V gene encodes CDR1 MNHEY and CDR2 SMNVEV (reference sequence). There are 17 residues in the CDR3. V lost 2 bases to trimming and J lost 1 base; unmatched junction nucleotides: 6. CDR3 nucleotides: TGTGCCAGCAGTTTAGCGGCCGGGACTAGGAACACCGGGGAGCTGTTTTTT. It yields the protein CASSLAAGTRNTGELFF.

The chain recombines TRBV6-2 or TRBV6-3 with TRBJ2-1, with D possibly TRBD2 on 5 matching bases. The CDR3 totals 16 residues. Germline CDR1 MNHEY, CDR2 SVGEGT. Trimming took off 0 bases at V and 1 base at J, with 10 bases between the two ends. As DNA, the CDR3 is TGTGCCAGCAGTTACTCTGCGGGTAGATCCTACAATGAGCAGTTCTTC. Its protein is CASSYSAGRSYNEQFF.